The rows below give T cell receptor beta chains drawn from one sample of a study of blood T cells in healthy people across ages. TCRdb processed the 5' RACE reads anew with MiXCR; each CDR3 protein has one entry. The sample contains 550,000 to 600,000 distinct CDR3 sequences, 25% to 30% of which appear only once. Sequencing was carried out using blood. The receptors come from a woman between 70 and 85 years old in good health. The CDR3 runs from the conserved cysteine through the conserved F or W. Each record gives: D gene, V gene, clone size, J gene, CDR3 DNA, CDR3 protein. A D gene is named only where the DNA matches it firmly. Size tells how often a clone was seen (once, few, many) or the class of an expanded clone, and some rows leave it out.

d_gene: TRBD2; v_gene: TRBV20-1; abundance: few; j_gene: TRBJ2-1; CDR3nt: TGCAGTGCTAGAGATCCGACTAGCGGGGGTCACAATGAGCAGTTCTTC; CDR3aa: CSARDPTSGGHNEQFF
d_gene: -; v_gene: TRBV5-1; abundance: few; j_gene: TRBJ2-6; CDR3nt: TGCGCCAGCAGCTTGGGCCACAGGAAGGAGGCCAACGTCCTGACTTTC; CDR3aa: CASSLGHRKEANVLTF
d_gene: -; v_gene: TRBV6-6; abundance: -; j_gene: TRBJ2-5; CDR3nt: TGTGCCGGGGGGGGCAGGGTCCAAGAGACCCAGTACTTC; CDR3aa: CAGGGRVQETQYF
d_gene: TRBD1; v_gene: TRBV6-2/TRBV6-3; abundance: -; j_gene: TRBJ1-5; CDR3nt: TGTGCCAGCAGGCGTACAGGGGGTCACAATCAGCCCCAGCATTTT; CDR3aa: CASRRTGGHNQPQHF
d_gene: TRBD1; v_gene: TRBV18; abundance: few; j_gene: TRBJ1-5; CDR3nt: TGTGCCAGCTCACCATTCGTAGGGGGCACCCATAGCAATCAGCCCCAGCATTTT; CDR3aa: CASSPFVGGTHSNQPQHF
d_gene: -; v_gene: TRBV7-2; abundance: -; j_gene: TRBJ2-3; CDR3nt: TGTGCCAGCAGCATACCCGGGACCGCAGATACGCAGTATTTT; CDR3aa: CASSIPGTADTQYF
d_gene: TRBD1; v_gene: TRBV5-4; abundance: few; j_gene: TRBJ2-5; CDR3nt: TGTGCCAGCAGCTGGGGGGTGACAGGGGGCGAAGAGACCCAGTACTTC; CDR3aa: CASSWGVTGGEETQYF
d_gene: -; v_gene: TRBV11-1; abundance: -; j_gene: TRBJ1-6; CDR3nt: TGTGCCAGCAGCCACCCCAATTCACCCCTCCACTTT; CDR3aa: CASSHPNSPLHF
d_gene: -; v_gene: TRBV6-5; abundance: -; j_gene: TRBJ2-7; CDR3nt: TGTGCCAGCAGTTGGAAGGGAGTCCGGACCTACGAGCAGTACTTC; CDR3aa: CASSWKGVRTYEQYF
d_gene: -; v_gene: TRBV19; abundance: few; j_gene: TRBJ2-3; CDR3nt: TGTGCCACCGGACAGAACACAGATACGCAGTATTTT; CDR3aa: CATGQNTDTQYF
d_gene: -; v_gene: TRBV4-2; abundance: -; j_gene: TRBJ1-2; CDR3nt: TGTGCCAGCAGCCCCCTTGGCCAGTCCCGTAGCTACACCTTC; CDR3aa: CASSPLGQSRSYTF
d_gene: -; v_gene: TRBV15; abundance: few; j_gene: TRBJ2-4; CDR3nt: TGTGCCACCAGCAGTTCTACGGGCATTCAGTACTTC; CDR3aa: CATSSSTGIQYF
d_gene: -; v_gene: TRBV4-2; abundance: -; j_gene: TRBJ2-7; CDR3nt: TGTGCCAGCAGCCAAGATATAGGCGGGGTAGCTAGCTCCTACGAGCAGTACTTC; CDR3aa: CASSQDIGGVASSYEQYF
d_gene: TRBD1; v_gene: TRBV7-6; abundance: few; j_gene: TRBJ2-3; CDR3nt: TGTGCCAGCAGCTTATCGGGACAGGGGACAGATACGCAGTATTTT; CDR3aa: CASSLSGQGTDTQYF
d_gene: TRBD1; v_gene: TRBV6-6; abundance: -; j_gene: TRBJ2-7; CDR3nt: TGTGCCAGCAGTTACCCGGGACAGGGCTTCTACGAGCAGTACTTC; CDR3aa: CASSYPGQGFYEQYF
d_gene: TRBD2; v_gene: TRBV2; abundance: -; j_gene: TRBJ2-5; CDR3nt: TGTGCCAGCTTCCGGGGGGGCCTATTCCAAGAGACCCAGTACTTC; CDR3aa: CASFRGGLFQETQYF
d_gene: TRBD2; v_gene: TRBV7-3; abundance: few; j_gene: TRBJ2-1; CDR3nt: TGTGCCAGCAGCCAAACCGGGACTAGCGGGATCTACAATGAGCAGTTCTTC; CDR3aa: CASSQTGTSGIYNEQFF
d_gene: TRBD1; v_gene: TRBV7-9; abundance: few; j_gene: TRBJ1-6; CDR3nt: TGTGCCAGCAGCTTACCCCAGGGGGCCCTCCACTTT; CDR3aa: CASSLPQGALHF
d_gene: -; v_gene: TRBV18; abundance: -; j_gene: TRBJ2-1; CDR3nt: TGTGCCAGCTCACCGGGACTCCTTCATGAGCAGTTCTTC; CDR3aa: CASSPGLLHEQFF
d_gene: -; v_gene: TRBV28; abundance: -; j_gene: TRBJ2-1; CDR3nt: TGTGCCAGCAGTTTATTTCACCAGCGCGATGAGCAGTTCTTC; CDR3aa: CASSLFHQRDEQFF
d_gene: -; v_gene: TRBV7-2; abundance: -; j_gene: TRBJ1-5; CDR3nt: TGTGCCAGCAGCTTATCTTCGGGATGGGGCAATCAGCCCCAGCATTTT; CDR3aa: CASSLSSGWGNQPQHF
d_gene: -; v_gene: TRBV24-1; abundance: few; j_gene: TRBJ2-1; CDR3nt: TGTGCCACCAGTGACCCGATAGATGAGGGGAATCAGTTCTTC; CDR3aa: CATSDPIDEGNQFF
d_gene: TRBD1; v_gene: TRBV6-1; abundance: -; j_gene: TRBJ2-6; CDR3nt: TGTGCCAGCAGACGGGACAGATTAATCTCTGGGGCCAACGTCCTGACTTTC; CDR3aa: CASRRDRLISGANVLTF
d_gene: TRBD2; v_gene: TRBV2; abundance: few; j_gene: TRBJ2-5; CDR3nt: TGTGCCAGCAGTCTAGCGGGGGAGCCTGAAAAGACCCAGTACTTC; CDR3aa: CASSLAGEPEKTQYF
d_gene: -; v_gene: TRBV12-3/TRBV12-4; abundance: -; j_gene: TRBJ1-2; CDR3nt: TGTGCCAGCAGTTTTATCCCCGCGAACGGCTACACCTTC; CDR3aa: CASSFIPANGYTF
d_gene: TRBD1; v_gene: TRBV6-1; abundance: -; j_gene: TRBJ1-2; CDR3nt: TGTGCCACTCAACCTACAGGGGCAGGTGGCTACACCTTC; CDR3aa: CATQPTGAGGYTF
d_gene: -; v_gene: TRBV6-2/TRBV6-3; abundance: many; j_gene: TRBJ1-2; CDR3nt: TGTGCCAGCAGCGACAGGATCTATGGCTACACCTTC; CDR3aa: CASSDRIYGYTF
d_gene: -; v_gene: TRBV5-5; abundance: few; j_gene: TRBJ2-3; CDR3nt: TGTGCCAGCACCCTGGACTCTTCCACAGATACGCAGTATTTT; CDR3aa: CASTLDSSTDTQYF
d_gene: -; v_gene: TRBV4-1; abundance: -; j_gene: TRBJ2-3; CDR3nt: TGCGCCAGCAGTAACAGGTTGCACACAGATACGCAGTATTTT; CDR3aa: CASSNRLHTDTQYF
d_gene: -; v_gene: TRBV7-2; abundance: few; j_gene: TRBJ1-1; CDR3nt: TGTGCCAGCAGCCCCGCTGTCGTGAACACTGAAGCTTTCTTT; CDR3aa: CASSPAVVNTEAFF
d_gene: -; v_gene: TRBV20-1; abundance: many; j_gene: TRBJ2-5; CDR3nt: TGCAGTGCTTCAGGGGAGACCCAGTACTTC; CDR3aa: CSASGETQYF
d_gene: -; v_gene: TRBV6-4; abundance: -; j_gene: TRBJ1-2; CDR3nt: TGTGCCAGCAGTGACTCGACAGTCAGGGGAATGATGGGCTACACCTTC; CDR3aa: CASSDSTVRGMMGYTF